A single sample is the source of the 5 T cell receptor beta chains below, sequenced in a study of T-cell reconstitution after alpha-beta-depleted transplantation in children. A TCRbeta library incorporating unique molecular identifiers was prepared. TCRdb re-called the PCR reads with MiXCR, one entry per CDR3 protein. Among roughly 500,000 distinct CDR3 sequences, 8% to 11% were seen once, and the ten largest hold just over 2%. Here the sequenced sample was PBMCs, taken before TCRalphabeta/CD19-depleted stem cell transplant. The receptor set was obtained from a child aged 2 to 15 with inherited bone marrow failure, due to receive a stem cell transplant.

The chain joins TRBV20-1 to TRBJ2-7; the D gene is possibly TRBD1 (5 bases). V lost 6 bases to trimming and J lost 0 bases, with 12 bases between them. This CDR3 comprises 13 residues. Germline loops: CDR1 DFQATT, CDR2 SNEGSKA (reference sequence). CDR3 region: CSATGRSSYEQYF. CDR3 in DNA: TGCAGTGCCACAGGACGGAGCTCCTACGAGCAGTACTTC.

This clonotype was found many times. The V call is TRBV11-2, the J call TRBJ2-3, with 14 bases lining up with TRBD2. V trimming: 4 bases; J trimming: 2 bases; junction bases outside the gene matches: 14. CDR3 size: 20 residues. CDR1 is SGHAT, CDR2 FQNNGV, per germline. CDR3 in DNA: TGTGCCAGCAGCTCACCCCCGGGACTAGCGGGGGTCGTTATCACAGATACGCAGTATTTT. It yields the protein CASSSPPGLAGVVITDTQYF.

This clonotype was detected only a few times. The chain employs TRBV7-8 and TRBJ2-3, with D unresolved. Trimming removed 5 bases at V and 4 bases at J, with 10 bases between. The germline gives CDR1 SGHVS, CDR2 FQNEAQ. CDR3 size: 13 residues. CDR3 in amino acids: CASSRLTSDTQYF. CDR3 DNA: TGTGCCAGCAGCCGACTGACTTCAGATACGCAGTATTTT.

The chain carries TRBV7-2 and TRBJ2-5; 10 nucleotides match TRBD2. After removal of 2 bases from V and 1 base from J, the junction contained 7 bases not matched to a gene. In germline, CDR1 is SGHTA, CDR2 FQGNSA. This CDR3 comprises 17 residues. This CDR3 reads CASSLLPRTSGQETQYF. The CDR3, as DNA: TGTGCCAGCAGCTTACTCCCCAGGACTAGCGGCCAAGAGACCCAGTACTTC.

This rearrangement joins TRBV20-1 to TRBJ2-2; a weak D match, TRBD2 (5 bases). Trimming stripped 2 bases from V and 6 bases from J, with 13 bases between. The germline CDR1 and CDR2 sequences are DFQATT and SNEGSKA (reference sequence). There are 14 residues in the CDR3. The CDR3 loop reads CSARLAISPGELFF. As DNA, the CDR3 is TGCAGTGCTAGACTAGCAATAAGCCCCGGGGAGCTGTTTTTT.